This T cell receptor beta chain was retrieved from a study of blood T cells in healthy people across ages. Findings and limits, study-wide: TCR beta diversity was tightly associated with the proportion of naive T cells.

Next came a second PCR, run for roughly 7 to 12 cycles, which used a sample-barcoded 5' primer along with a J-beta primer mix. TCRdb reprocessed the 5' RACE reads via MiXCR and lists one record per CDR3 protein. The data hold some 1.4 million distinct CDR3 sequences, with roughly 45% observed a single time. With respect to this clonotype: No antigen is known for it.

From germline, CDR1 is SGHTA and CDR2 FQGNSA. The CDR3 consists of 16 residues. V shed 0 bases and J shed 8 bases, with 16 bases lying between them. Individuals who donated were healthy Caucasians from Russia aged 6 to 90. The authors drew about 10 milliliters of peripheral blood from each donor. This TCR derives from a woman aged 18-29 years in good health. The source material was blood. The chain employs TRBV7-2 and TRBJ2-2; possible D gene TRBD1, 6 bases. Written as DNA, the CDR3 is TGTGCCAGCAGCTTAGCCACGGGACACTCAAAAGGGGAGCTGTTTTTT. Its protein product is CASSLATGHSKGELFF.